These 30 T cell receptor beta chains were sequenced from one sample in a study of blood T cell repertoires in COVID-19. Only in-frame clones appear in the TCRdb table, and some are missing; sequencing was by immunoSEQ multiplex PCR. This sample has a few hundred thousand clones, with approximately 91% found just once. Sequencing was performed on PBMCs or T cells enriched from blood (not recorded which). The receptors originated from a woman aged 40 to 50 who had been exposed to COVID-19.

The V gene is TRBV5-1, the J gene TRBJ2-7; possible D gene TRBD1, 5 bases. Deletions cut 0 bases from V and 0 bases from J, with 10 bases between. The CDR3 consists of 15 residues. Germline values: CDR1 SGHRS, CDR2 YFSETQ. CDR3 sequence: CASSLGSGPSYEQYF. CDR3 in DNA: TGCGCCAGCAGCTTGGGTTCAGGGCCCTCCTACGAGCAGTACTTC.

CDR3 region: CASSLEVRTGELFF. The CDR3 DNA is TGTGCCAGCAGCTTAGAAGTGAGGACCGGGGAGCTGTTTTTT. The rearrangement uses TRBV7-2 and TRBJ2-2; D is unclear. CDR3 length equals 14 residues. Between the trimmed V and J ends, which lost 1 base and 5 bases, there was a span of 8 bases. Germline assignment: CDR1 SGHTA and CDR2 FQGNSA.

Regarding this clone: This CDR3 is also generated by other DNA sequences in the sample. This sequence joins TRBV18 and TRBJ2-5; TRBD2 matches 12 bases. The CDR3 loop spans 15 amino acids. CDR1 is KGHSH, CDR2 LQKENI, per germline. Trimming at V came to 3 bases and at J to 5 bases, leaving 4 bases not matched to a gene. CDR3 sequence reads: CASSPGLAGLETQYF. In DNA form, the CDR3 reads TGTGCCAGCTCACCGGGACTAGCGGGTCTCGAGACCCAGTACTTC.

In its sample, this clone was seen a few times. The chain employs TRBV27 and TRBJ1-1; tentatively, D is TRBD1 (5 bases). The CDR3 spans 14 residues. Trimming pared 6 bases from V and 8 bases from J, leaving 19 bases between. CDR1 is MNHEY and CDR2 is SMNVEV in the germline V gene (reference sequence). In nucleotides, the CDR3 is TGTGCCAGCAGCTCCCCTTCCCGACAGACCGAAGCTTTCTTT. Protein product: CASSSPSRQTEAFF.

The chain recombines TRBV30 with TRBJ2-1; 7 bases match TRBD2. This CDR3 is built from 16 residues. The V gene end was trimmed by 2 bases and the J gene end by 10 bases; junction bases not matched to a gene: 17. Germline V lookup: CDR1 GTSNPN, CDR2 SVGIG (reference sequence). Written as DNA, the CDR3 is TGTGCCTGGAGTACTCCTGGGACTACACTCTATGGGGAGCAGTTCTTC. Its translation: CAWSTPGTTLYGEQFF. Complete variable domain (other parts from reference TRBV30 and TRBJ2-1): SQTIHQWPATLVQPVGSPLSLECTVEGTSNPNLYWYRQAAGRGLQLLFYSVGIGQISSEVPQNLSASRPQDRQFILSSKKLLLSDSGFYLCAWSTPGTTLYGEQFFGPGTRLTVL.

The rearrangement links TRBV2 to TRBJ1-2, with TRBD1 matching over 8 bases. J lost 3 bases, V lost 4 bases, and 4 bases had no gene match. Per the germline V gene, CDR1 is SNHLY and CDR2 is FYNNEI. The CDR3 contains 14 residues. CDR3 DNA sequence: TGTGCCAGCAGTGCACAGGGGGGATACTATGGCTACACCTTC. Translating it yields CASSAQGGYYGYTF.

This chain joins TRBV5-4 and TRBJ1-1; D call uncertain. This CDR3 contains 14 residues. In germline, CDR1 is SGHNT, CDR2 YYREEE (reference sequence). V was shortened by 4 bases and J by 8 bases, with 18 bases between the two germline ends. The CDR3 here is CASSNDLKLREAFF. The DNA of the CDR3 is TGTGCCAGCAGCAATGACCTAAAACTGAGGGAAGCTTTCTTT. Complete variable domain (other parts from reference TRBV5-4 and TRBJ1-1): ETGVTQSPTHLIKTRGQQVTLRCSSQSGHNTVSWYQQALGQGPQFIFQYYREEENGRGNFPPRFSGLQFPNYSSELNVNALELDDSALYLCASSNDLKLREAFFGQGTRLTVV.

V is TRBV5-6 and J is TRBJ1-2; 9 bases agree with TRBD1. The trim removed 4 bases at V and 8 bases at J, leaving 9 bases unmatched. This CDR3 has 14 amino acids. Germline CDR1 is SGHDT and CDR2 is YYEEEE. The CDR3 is CASSPEVGTGGYTF. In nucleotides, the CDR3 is TGTGCCAGCAGCCCGGAAGTGGGGACAGGGGGCTACACCTTC.

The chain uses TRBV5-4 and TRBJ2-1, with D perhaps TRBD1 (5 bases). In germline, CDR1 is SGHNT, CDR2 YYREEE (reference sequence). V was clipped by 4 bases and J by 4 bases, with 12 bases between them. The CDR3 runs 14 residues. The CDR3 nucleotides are TGTGCCAGCAGCCTTCCGGACACTTACAATGAGCAGTTCTTC. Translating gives CASSLPDTYNEQFF. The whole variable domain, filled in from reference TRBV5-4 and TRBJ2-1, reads ETGVTQSPTHLIKTRGQQVTLRCSSQSGHNTVSWYQQALGQGPQFIFQYYREEENGRGNFPPRFSGLQFPNYSSELNVNALELDDSALYLCASSLPDTYNEQFFGPGTRLTVL.

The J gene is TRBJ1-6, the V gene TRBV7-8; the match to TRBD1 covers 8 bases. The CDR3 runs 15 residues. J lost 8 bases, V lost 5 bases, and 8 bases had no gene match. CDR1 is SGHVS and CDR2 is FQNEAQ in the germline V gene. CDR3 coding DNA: TGTGCCAGCAGCGATGGCGGACAGGGCTATTCACCCCTCCACTTT. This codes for CASSDGGQGYSPLHF.

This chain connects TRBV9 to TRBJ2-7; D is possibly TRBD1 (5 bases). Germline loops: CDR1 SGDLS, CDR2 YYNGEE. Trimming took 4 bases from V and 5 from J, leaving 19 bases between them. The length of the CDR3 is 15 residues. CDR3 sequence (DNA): TGTGCCAGCAGCCCTTACAGGTGGAAAGCCGACGAGCAGTACTTC. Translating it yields CASSPYRWKADEQYF.

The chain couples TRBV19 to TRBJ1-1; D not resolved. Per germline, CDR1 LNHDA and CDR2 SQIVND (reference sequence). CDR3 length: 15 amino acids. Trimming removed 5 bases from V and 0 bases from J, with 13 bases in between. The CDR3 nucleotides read TGTGCCAGTAGTGGGAGGGAGAATTTGAACACTGAAGCTTTCTTT. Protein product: CASSGRENLNTEAFF.

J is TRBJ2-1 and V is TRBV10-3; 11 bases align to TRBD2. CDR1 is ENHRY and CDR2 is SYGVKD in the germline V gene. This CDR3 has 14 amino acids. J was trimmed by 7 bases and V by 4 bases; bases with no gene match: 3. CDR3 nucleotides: TGTGCCATCAGTGGACTAGCGGGAACTAATGAGCAGTTCTTC. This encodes CAISGLAGTNEQFF.

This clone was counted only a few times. The CDR3 nucleotides are TGCGCCAGCAGTATAACTAGCGGGACTAATGAGCAGTTCTTC. Translating it yields CASSITSGTNEQFF. The chain joins TRBV4-3 to TRBJ2-1; 10 bases fit TRBD2. CDR3 length: 14 residues. Germline CDR1 LGHNA, CDR2 YSLEER. Trimming cost V 6 bases and J 7 bases; bases outside gene matches: 6.

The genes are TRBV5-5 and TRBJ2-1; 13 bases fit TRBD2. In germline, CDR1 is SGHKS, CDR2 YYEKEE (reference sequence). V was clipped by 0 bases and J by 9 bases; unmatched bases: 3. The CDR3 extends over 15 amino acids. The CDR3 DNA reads TGTGCCAGCAGCTTGGGGGGACTAGCGGGGATTGAGCAGTTCTTC. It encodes CASSLGGLAGIEQFF.

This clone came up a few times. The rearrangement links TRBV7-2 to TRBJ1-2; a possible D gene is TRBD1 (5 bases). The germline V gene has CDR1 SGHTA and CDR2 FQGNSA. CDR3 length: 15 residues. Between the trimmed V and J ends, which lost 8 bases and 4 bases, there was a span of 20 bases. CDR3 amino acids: CASPPSAGPAYGYTF. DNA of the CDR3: TGTGCCAGCCCACCATCAGCGGGGCCTGCCTATGGCTACACCTTC.

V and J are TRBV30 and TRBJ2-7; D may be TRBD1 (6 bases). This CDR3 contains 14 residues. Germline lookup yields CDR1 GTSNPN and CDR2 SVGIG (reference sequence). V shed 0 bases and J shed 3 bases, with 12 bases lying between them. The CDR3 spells CAWSVGQGYYEQYF. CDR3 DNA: TGTGCCTGGAGTGTAGGCCAGGGGTACTACGAGCAGTACTTC.

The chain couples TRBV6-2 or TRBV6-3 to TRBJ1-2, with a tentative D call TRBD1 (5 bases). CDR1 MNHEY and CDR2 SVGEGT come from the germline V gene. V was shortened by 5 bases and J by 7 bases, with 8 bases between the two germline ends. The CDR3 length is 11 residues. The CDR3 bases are TGTGCCAGCAGTCAGGGTTCTGGCTACACCTTC. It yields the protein CASSQGSGYTF.

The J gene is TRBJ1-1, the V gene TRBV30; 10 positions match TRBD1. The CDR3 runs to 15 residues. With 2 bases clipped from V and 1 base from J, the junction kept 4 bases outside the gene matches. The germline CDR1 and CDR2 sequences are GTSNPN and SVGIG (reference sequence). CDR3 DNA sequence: TGTGCCTGGAGTCCCAGGACAGGGGGGAACACTGAAGCTTTCTTT. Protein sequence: CAWSPRTGGNTEAFF.

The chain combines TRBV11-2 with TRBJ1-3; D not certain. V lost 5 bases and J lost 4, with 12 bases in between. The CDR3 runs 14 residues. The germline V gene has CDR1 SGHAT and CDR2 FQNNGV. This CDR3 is CASSHQLLGNTIYF. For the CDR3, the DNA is TGTGCCAGCAGCCATCAGTTGTTGGGAAACACCATATATTTT.

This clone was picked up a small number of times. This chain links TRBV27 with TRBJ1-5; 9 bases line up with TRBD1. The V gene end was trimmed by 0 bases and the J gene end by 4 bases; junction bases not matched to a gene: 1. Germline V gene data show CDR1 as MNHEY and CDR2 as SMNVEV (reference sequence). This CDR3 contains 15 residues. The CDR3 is CASSLSGQGNQPQHF. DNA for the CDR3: TGTGCCAGCAGTTTATCCGGACAGGGGAATCAGCCCCAGCATTTT.

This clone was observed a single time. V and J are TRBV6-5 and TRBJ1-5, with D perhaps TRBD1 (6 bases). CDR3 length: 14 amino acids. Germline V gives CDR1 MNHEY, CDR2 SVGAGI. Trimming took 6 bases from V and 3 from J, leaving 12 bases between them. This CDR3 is CASSSDRPNQPQHF. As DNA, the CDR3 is TGTGCCAGCAGCTCCGACAGGCCCAATCAGCCCCAGCATTTT.

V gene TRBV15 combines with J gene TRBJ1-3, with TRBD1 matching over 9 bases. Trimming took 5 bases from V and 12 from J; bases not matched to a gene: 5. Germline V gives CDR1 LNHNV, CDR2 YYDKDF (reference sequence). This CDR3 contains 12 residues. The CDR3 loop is CATSGRDRVIYF. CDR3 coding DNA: TGTGCCACCAGCGGTAGGGACAGGGTCATATATTTT.

CDR3 protein: CASSLAGRPYGYTF. The CDR3 DNA is TGTGCCAGCAGCTTAGCGGGCAGACCCTATGGCTACACCTTC. This chain joins TRBV7-9 and TRBJ1-2; D is ambiguous. V was pared by 0 bases and J by 4 bases, with 9 bases between. The CDR3 totals 14 residues. Germline V gene data show CDR1 as SEHNR and CDR2 as FQNEAQ (reference sequence).

In DNA, the CDR3 is TGCGCCAGCAGCTTGTGGCGGGGCTCTGGAAACACCATATATTTT. Its protein is CASSLWRGSGNTIYF. This sequence joins TRBV5-1 and TRBJ1-3; D is unresolved. V gave up 1 base and J gave up 0 bases, with 8 bases separating them. From germline, CDR1 is SGHRS and CDR2 YFSETQ. The CDR3 runs to 15 residues.

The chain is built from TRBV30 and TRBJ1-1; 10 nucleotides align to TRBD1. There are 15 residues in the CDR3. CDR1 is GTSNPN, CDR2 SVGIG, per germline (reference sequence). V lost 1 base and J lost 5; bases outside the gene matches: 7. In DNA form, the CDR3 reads TGTGCCTGGAGTGCCCAGGGACAGGGGAAGACTGAAGCTTTCTTT. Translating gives CAWSAQGQGKTEAFF.

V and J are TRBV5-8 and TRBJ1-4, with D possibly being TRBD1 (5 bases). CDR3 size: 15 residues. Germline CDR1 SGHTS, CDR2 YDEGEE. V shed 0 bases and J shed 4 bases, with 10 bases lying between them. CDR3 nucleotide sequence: TGTGCCAGCAGCTTGGGACAGCGTTATAATGAAAAACTGTTTTTT. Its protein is CASSLGQRYNEKLFF.

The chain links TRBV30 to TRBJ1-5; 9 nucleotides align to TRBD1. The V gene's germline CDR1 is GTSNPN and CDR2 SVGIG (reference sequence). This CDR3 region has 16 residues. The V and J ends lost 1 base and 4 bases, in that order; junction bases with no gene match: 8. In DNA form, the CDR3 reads TGTGCCTGGAGTGCAGACCGGACAGGGGCGAATCAGCCCCAGCATTTT. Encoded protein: CAWSADRTGANQPQHF. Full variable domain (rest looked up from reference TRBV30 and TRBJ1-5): SQTIHQWPATLVQPVGSPLSLECTVEGTSNPNLYWYRQAAGRGLQLLFYSVGIGQISSEVPQNLSASRPQDRQFILSSKKLLLSDSGFYLCAWSADRTGANQPQHFGDGTRLSIL.

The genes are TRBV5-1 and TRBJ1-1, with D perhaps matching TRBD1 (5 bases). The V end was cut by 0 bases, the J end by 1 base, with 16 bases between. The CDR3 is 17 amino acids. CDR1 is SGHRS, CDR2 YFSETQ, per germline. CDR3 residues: CASSLGLGQGGNTEAFF. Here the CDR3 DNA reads TGCGCCAGCAGCTTGGGGTTAGGGCAGGGAGGGAACACTGAAGCTTTCTTT.

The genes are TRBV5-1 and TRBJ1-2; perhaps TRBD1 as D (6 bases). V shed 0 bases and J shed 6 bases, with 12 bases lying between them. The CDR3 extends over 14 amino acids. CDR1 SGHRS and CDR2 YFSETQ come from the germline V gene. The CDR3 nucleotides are TGCGCCAGCAGCTTGGCCCAGGACAGTCATGGCTACACCTTC. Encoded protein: CASSLAQDSHGYTF.